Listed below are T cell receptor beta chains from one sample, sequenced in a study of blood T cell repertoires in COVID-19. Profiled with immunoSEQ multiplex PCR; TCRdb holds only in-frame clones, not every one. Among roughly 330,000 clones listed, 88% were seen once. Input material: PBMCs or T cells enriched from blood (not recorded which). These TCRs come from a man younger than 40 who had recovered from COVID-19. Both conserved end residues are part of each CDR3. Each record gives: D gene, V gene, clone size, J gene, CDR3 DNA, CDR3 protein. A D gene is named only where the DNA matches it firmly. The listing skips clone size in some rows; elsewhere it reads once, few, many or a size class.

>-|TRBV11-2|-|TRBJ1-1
TGTGCCAGCAGCTTAACTCAAGCCTCCTTCAATGAAGCTTTCTTT
CASSLTQASFNEAFF
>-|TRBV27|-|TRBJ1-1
TGTGCCAGCAGTCACCTGGGCATGAACACTGAAGCTTTCTTT
CASSHLGMNTEAFF
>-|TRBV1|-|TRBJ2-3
TGCACCAGCAGCCAAGATGGGGACAGGGCAGGGGAAGATACGCAGTATTTT
CTSSQDGDRAGEDTQYF
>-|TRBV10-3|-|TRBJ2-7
TGTGCCATCAGTGAACAAACGAATCGGGGTTCCTCCTACGAGCAGTACTTC
CAISEQTNRGSSYEQYF
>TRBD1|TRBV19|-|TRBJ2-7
TGTGCCAGTAGTATAGGCGAGGGGGCGCGCGAGCAGTACTTC
CASSIGEGAREQYF
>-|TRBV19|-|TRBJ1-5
TGTGCCACCCGCGGCGGGGGATCTGGGAGCAATCAGCCCCAGCATTTT
CATRGGGSGSNQPQHF
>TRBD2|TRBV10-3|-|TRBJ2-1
TGTGCCATCAGTGAGTCAAGGGCTAGCGGGGACTACAATGAGCAGTTCTTC
CAISESRASGDYNEQFF
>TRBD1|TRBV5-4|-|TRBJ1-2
TGTGCCAGCAGCCCAACGACAGGGGGCTTCTATGGCTACACCTTC
CASSPTTGGFYGYTF
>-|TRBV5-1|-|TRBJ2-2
TGCGCCAGCAGGCCATTCGACGCGGACACCGGGGAGCTGTTTTTT
CASRPFDADTGELFF
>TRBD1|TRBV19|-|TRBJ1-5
TGTGCCAGTAGCCTGACAGGGAACCTTAATCAGCCCCAGCATTTT
CASSLTGNLNQPQHF
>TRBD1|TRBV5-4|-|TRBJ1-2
TGTGCCAGCAGCTTCGGACAGGGAGCTAACTATGGCTACACCTTC
CASSFGQGANYGYTF
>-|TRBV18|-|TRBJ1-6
TGTGCCAGCTCAATCTCGCCGCTAGAGTATTCACCCCTCCACTTT
CASSISPLEYSPLHF
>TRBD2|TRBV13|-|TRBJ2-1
TGTGCCAGCAGCACAGCGGGGGGGCGATATAATGAGCAGTTCTTC
CASSTAGGRYNEQFF
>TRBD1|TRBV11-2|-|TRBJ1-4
TGTGCCAGCAGCCTTGGACAGGGGGGAACTAATGAAAAACTGTTTTTT
CASSLGQGGTNEKLFF
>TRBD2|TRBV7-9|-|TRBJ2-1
TGTGCCAGCAGCCCACGGGGGGGATGGGACAATGAGCAGTTCTTC
CASSPRGGWDNEQFF
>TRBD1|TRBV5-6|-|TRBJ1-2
TGTGCCAGCAGCTTCGGGACAGGGGTGAACTATGGCTACACCTTC
CASSFGTGVNYGYTF
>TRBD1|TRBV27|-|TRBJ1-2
TGTGCCAGCAGTCTGGACAGGGAGGACTATGGCTACACCTTC
CASSLDREDYGYTF
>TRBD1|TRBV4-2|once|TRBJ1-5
TGTGCCAGCAGCCCGGGACAGGACTATCAGCCCCAGCATTTT
CASSPGQDYQPQHF
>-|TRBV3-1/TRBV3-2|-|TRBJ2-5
TGTGCCAGCAGCCAAGTAGGTGGGGGGGCCGAGACCCAGTACTTC
CASSQVGGGAETQYF
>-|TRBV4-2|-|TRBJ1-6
TGTGCCAGCAGCCAAGATCGCCAGGGCTTCAGCTCCTATAATTCACCCCTCCACTTT
CASSQDRQGFSSYNSPLHF
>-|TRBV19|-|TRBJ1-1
TGTGCCAGTAGTTCCCCAGGGGATATGAACACTGAAGCTTTCTTT
CASSSPGDMNTEAFF
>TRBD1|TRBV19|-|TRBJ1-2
TGTGCCAGTAGGTATCAGGGGGACTATGGCTACACCTTC
CASRYQGDYGYTF
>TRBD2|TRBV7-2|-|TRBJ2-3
TGTGCCAGCAGCTTAGAGCGGGGGGCCGTATATACGCAGTATTTT
CASSLERGAVYTQYF
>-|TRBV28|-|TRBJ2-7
TGTGCCAGCAGTCCTTCCCTTGAGCAGTACTTC
CASSPSLEQYF
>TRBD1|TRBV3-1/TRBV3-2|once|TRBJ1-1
TGTGCCAGCAGCGTCCGGACAGGGCCTTCTAACACTGAAGCTTTCTTT
CASSVRTGPSNTEAFF
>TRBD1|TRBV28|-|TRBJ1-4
TGTGCCAGCAGACGAGACAGGGGACGGGAAAAACTGTTTTTT
CASRRDRGREKLFF
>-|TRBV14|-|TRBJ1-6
TGTGCCAGCAGCCAAGTAGGACTCGTGGCTCCCCTCCACTTT
CASSQVGLVAPLHF
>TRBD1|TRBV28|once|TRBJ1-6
TGTGCCAGCAGTCCTTCGACAGGGGGCAATTCACCCCTCCACTTT
CASSPSTGGNSPLHF
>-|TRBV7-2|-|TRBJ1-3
TGTGCCAGCAGACAGGGCCCTGGAAACACCATATATTTT
CASRQGPGNTIYF
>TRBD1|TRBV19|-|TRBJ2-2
TGTGCCAGTAGTGTCCCCGGGACAGAGGCCGGGGAGCTGTTTTTT
CASSVPGTEAGELFF
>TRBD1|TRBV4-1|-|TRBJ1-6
TGCGCCAGCAGCCAAGAAGGGTCAACAGGGGGCATTCGTAATTCACCCCTCCACTTT
CASSQEGSTGGIRNSPLHF
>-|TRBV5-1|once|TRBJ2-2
TGCGCCAGCAGCTTGGGGATGGGCGACACCGGGGAGCTGTTTTTT
CASSLGMGDTGELFF
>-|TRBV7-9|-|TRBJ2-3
TGTGCCAGCAGCTTCGACAGAACAGATACGCAGTATTTT
CASSFDRTDTQYF
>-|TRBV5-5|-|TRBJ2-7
TGTGCCAGCAGCTGGGCACCTAATACCTACGAGCAGTACTTC
CASSWAPNTYEQYF
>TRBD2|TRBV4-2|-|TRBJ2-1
TGTGCCAGCAGCCAAGATGGGGGACTAGCGGGGTTTGAGCAGTTCTTC
CASSQDGGLAGFEQFF
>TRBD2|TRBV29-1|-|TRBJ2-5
TGCAGCGTTCGTAGTAGCGGGGGGGCCACGAAGACCCAGTACTTC
CSVRSSGGATKTQYF
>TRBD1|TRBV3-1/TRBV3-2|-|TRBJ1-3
TGTGCCAGCAGCCCATATGAGGGGGCAGCTGGAAACACCATATATTTT
CASSPYEGAAGNTIYF
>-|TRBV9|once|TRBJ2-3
TGTGCCAGCAGCGTAGGGCTACAGGCGATCACAGATACGCAGTATTTT
CASSVGLQAITDTQYF
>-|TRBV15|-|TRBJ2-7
TGTGCCACCAGCATTTCCGCGGCATCCGAGCAGTACTTC
CATSISAASEQYF
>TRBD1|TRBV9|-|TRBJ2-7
TGTGCCAGCAGCGCGAAACAGGGGGCCAAGTACGAGCAGTACTTC
CASSAKQGAKYEQYF
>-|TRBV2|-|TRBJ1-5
TGTGCCAGCAGTGTAAACAGGGTAAATCAGCCCCAGCATTTT
CASSVNRVNQPQHF
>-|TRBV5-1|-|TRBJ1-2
TGCGCCAGCAGCTTCGACAGTAACTATGGCTACACCTTC
CASSFDSNYGYTF
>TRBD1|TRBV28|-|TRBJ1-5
TGTGCCAGCAGTTTACCGTCCCGGGACAGGGGAAGGGGCAATCAGCCCCAGCATTTT
CASSLPSRDRGRGNQPQHF
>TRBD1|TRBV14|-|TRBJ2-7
TGTGCCAGCAGCCAGGACAGGCCCTACGAGCAGTACTTC
CASSQDRPYEQYF
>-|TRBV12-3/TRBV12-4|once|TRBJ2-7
TGTGCCAGCAGTCTGACAGTGTACTTC
CASSLTVYF